This T cell receptor (beta chain) is from a study of blood T cell repertoires in COVID-19. About the research overall: Samples of COVID-19 (acute and convalescent) were obtained from the United States, Italy and Spain.

This CDR3 is built from 13 residues. Germline V gene lookup returns CDR1 MNHEY and CDR2 SVGAGI. With V trimmed by 8 bases and J by 2 bases, 5 bases remained unmatched. The repertoire was sequenced with immunoSEQ multiplex PCR; TCRdb's copy has only in-frame clones and lacks some. Of hundreds of thousands of clones in the sample, more than 75% were seen once. The rearrangement joins TRBV6-5 to TRBJ2-5, with 7 bases aligning to TRBD1. Sequenced: peripheral blood. This TCR was sampled from a man aged 55 to 70 with acute or convalescent COVID-19. DNA for the CDR3: TGTGCCAGCCAGGGGACAGTTCAAGAGACCCAGTACTTC. Its protein product is CASQGTVQETQYF.